This record covers a single T cell receptor beta chain. This sample stems from a study of control samples from healthy donors and cancer patients. Germline CDR1 is MNHEY and CDR2 is SVGAGI. The CDR3 has 14 residues. V was pared by 6 bases and J by 0 bases, with 4 bases of the junction left unmatched. Some clones are missing from TCRdb's copy, which holds only in-frame ones; the method was immunoSEQ multiplex PCR. Among fewer than 110,000 clones listed, around nine tenths were seen once. The chain recombines TRBV6-5 with TRBJ2-7; 8 positions match TRBD1. The sequenced material came from PBMCs. The sequence derives from a man aged 55 to 70 with lung cancer. The CDR3 spells CASRAGTGSYEQYF. In DNA form, the CDR3 reads TGTGCCAGCAGGGCCGGGACAGGCTCCTACGAGCAGTACTTC.